The rows below give T cell receptor beta chains drawn from one sample of a study of blood T cell repertoires in COVID-19. TCRdb keeps only in-frame clones here, not all; method: immunoSEQ multiplex PCR. The table lists some 500,000 clones, approximately 87% of them singletons. Sequenced: PBMCs or T cells enriched from blood (not recorded which). The receptor source for this set is a woman aged 40 to 50 who had recovered from COVID-19. The CDR3 runs from the conserved cysteine through the conserved F or W. The D gene is left open where the match is weak. For some rows the clone size is stated as once, few or many, or as a class when expanded; others skip it.

len: 15; abundance: few; j_gene: TRBJ1-5; d_gene: TRBD1; v_gene: TRBV4-2; CDR3nt: TGTGCCAGCAGCATTGACAGGGAGGCTAGGCAGCCCCAGCATTTT; CDR3aa: CASSIDREARQPQHF
len: 15; abundance: once; j_gene: TRBJ2-3; d_gene: TRBD2; v_gene: TRBV24-1; CDR3nt: TGTGCCACCAGTGATAGCGGGGGTGCACGGGATACGCAGTATTTT; CDR3aa: CATSDSGGARDTQYF
len: 20; abundance: NA; j_gene: TRBJ1-1; d_gene: NA; v_gene: TRBV21-1; CDR3nt: TGTGCCAGCAGCACTGATGTTGGACATATCAAGACGAGCACAAACACTGAAGCTTTCTTT; CDR3aa: CASSTDVGHIKTSTNTEAFF
len: 14; abundance: NA; j_gene: TRBJ1-2; d_gene: TRBD1; v_gene: TRBV11-3; CDR3nt: TGTGCCAGCAGCGGGGACAGTGCTAACTATGGCTACACCTTC; CDR3aa: CASSGDSANYGYTF
len: 16; abundance: NA; j_gene: TRBJ1-3; d_gene: NA; v_gene: TRBV24-1; CDR3nt: TGTGCCACCCCCTCCCAGTTAGACAGGATCGATCACACCATATATTTT; CDR3aa: CATPSQLDRIDHTIYF
len: 15; abundance: once; j_gene: TRBJ2-7; d_gene: TRBD2; v_gene: TRBV7-8; CDR3nt: TGTGCCAGCAGCTCATATAGCGGGAGGGCATACGAGCAGTACTTC; CDR3aa: CASSSYSGRAYEQYF
len: 16; abundance: NA; j_gene: TRBJ2-1; d_gene: TRBD2; v_gene: TRBV7-9; CDR3nt: TGTGCCAGCAGTTTCCCTCGGCTAGCGGGAGGGGATGAGCAGTTCTTC; CDR3aa: CASSFPRLAGGDEQFF
len: 16; abundance: NA; j_gene: TRBJ2-7; d_gene: TRBD2; v_gene: TRBV27; CDR3nt: TGTGCCAGCAGTTTAGCTAGCGGGGTTGGGGTTTACGAGCAGTACTTC; CDR3aa: CASSLASGVGVYEQYF
len: 15; abundance: NA; j_gene: TRBJ2-5; d_gene: NA; v_gene: TRBV5-4; CDR3nt: TGTGCCAGCAGCAACCCGGGCCGCCGGGGAGAGACCCAGTACTTC; CDR3aa: CASSNPGRRGETQYF
len: 14; abundance: NA; j_gene: TRBJ1-4; d_gene: NA; v_gene: TRBV19; CDR3nt: TGTGCCAGTAGTTCCAGATCAACTAATGAAAAACTGTTTTTT; CDR3aa: CASSSRSTNEKLFF
len: 14; abundance: NA; j_gene: TRBJ1-6; d_gene: NA; v_gene: TRBV6-5; CDR3nt: TGTGCCAGCAGTTACGGGGAGATCGGCTCACCCCTCCACTTT; CDR3aa: CASSYGEIGSPLHF
len: 17; abundance: NA; j_gene: TRBJ1-2; d_gene: TRBD1; v_gene: TRBV11-3; CDR3nt: TGTGCCAGCAGCTTAGGTGACCGGGACAGCAATTACTATGGCTACACCTTC; CDR3aa: CASSLGDRDSNYYGYTF
len: 18; abundance: NA; j_gene: TRBJ1-5; d_gene: TRBD1; v_gene: TRBV18; CDR3nt: TGTGCCAGCTCACTGACAGGGGGCGCGGGAGATAGCAATCAGCCCCAGCATTTT; CDR3aa: CASSLTGGAGDSNQPQHF
len: 18; abundance: NA; j_gene: TRBJ1-2; d_gene: TRBD1; v_gene: TRBV6-2/TRBV6-3; CDR3nt: TGTGCCAGCAGTTACGCCTCCCCAGACACAACAGGGGGCTATGGCTACACCTTC; CDR3aa: CASSYASPDTTGGYGYTF
len: 15; abundance: NA; j_gene: TRBJ2-4; d_gene: NA; v_gene: TRBV10-2; CDR3nt: TGCGCCAGCGATCCTCGGACTCCCCATGCAAACATTCAGTACTTC; CDR3aa: CASDPRTPHANIQYF
len: 14; abundance: NA; j_gene: TRBJ1-1; d_gene: NA; v_gene: TRBV6-5; CDR3nt: TGTGCCAGCAGTTACAGGGGGTCGAGCACTGAAGCTTTCTTT; CDR3aa: CASSYRGSSTEAFF
len: 14; abundance: NA; j_gene: TRBJ1-4; d_gene: TRBD1; v_gene: TRBV11-2; CDR3nt: TGTGCCAGCAGCTTCGACAGGGTTTCCGAAAAACTGTTTTTT; CDR3aa: CASSFDRVSEKLFF
len: 13; abundance: NA; j_gene: TRBJ1-2; d_gene: NA; v_gene: TRBV28; CDR3nt: TGTGCCAGCAGTTCCGCAGCGTACTATGGCTACACCTTC; CDR3aa: CASSSAAYYGYTF
len: 17; abundance: NA; j_gene: TRBJ2-1; d_gene: TRBD2; v_gene: TRBV9; CDR3nt: TGTGCCAGCAGCGTAGGATTACTCGGAGCGGGAGAGCTGGAGCAGTTCTTC; CDR3aa: CASSVGLLGAGELEQFF
len: 18; abundance: NA; j_gene: TRBJ2-1; d_gene: TRBD2; v_gene: TRBV10-3; CDR3nt: TGTGCCATCAGTGAGAACGGACTAGCGGGAAAACAGGGCCATGAGCAGTTCTTC; CDR3aa: CAISENGLAGKQGHEQFF
len: 17; abundance: NA; j_gene: TRBJ1-5; d_gene: TRBD1; v_gene: TRBV23-1; CDR3nt: TGCGCCAGCAGTCAACCAAACGACAGGGGGAGAGTTCAGCCCCAGCATTTT; CDR3aa: CASSQPNDRGRVQPQHF
len: 17; abundance: few; j_gene: TRBJ2-2; d_gene: NA; v_gene: TRBV6-1; CDR3nt: TGTGCCAGCAGTGAAGCGCTAGGAACAGGGCCTACCGGGGAGCTGTTTTTT; CDR3aa: CASSEALGTGPTGELFF
len: 14; abundance: NA; j_gene: TRBJ1-2; d_gene: TRBD1; v_gene: TRBV15; CDR3nt: TGTGCCACCAGCCCACGACAGGGGGTGGGGGGCTACACCTTC; CDR3aa: CATSPRQGVGGYTF
len: 15; abundance: NA; j_gene: TRBJ1-2; d_gene: NA; v_gene: TRBV6-5; CDR3nt: TGTGCCAGCAGCCCCGGGACGGCGGGGGACTATGGCTACACCTTC; CDR3aa: CASSPGTAGDYGYTF
len: 16; abundance: few; j_gene: TRBJ2-2; d_gene: NA; v_gene: TRBV11-3; CDR3nt: TGTGCCAGCAGCCCATCCAGCAGGCCGGCGGGCGGGGAGCTGTTTTTT; CDR3aa: CASSPSSRPAGGELFF
len: 14; abundance: NA; j_gene: TRBJ2-4; d_gene: TRBD1; v_gene: TRBV5-1; CDR3nt: TGCGCCAGCCGAACGTCAGGGGGCAAAAACATTCAGTACTTC; CDR3aa: CASRTSGGKNIQYF
len: 14; abundance: NA; j_gene: TRBJ1-6; d_gene: NA; v_gene: TRBV7-6; CDR3nt: TGTGCCAGCAGCTTAGCAGGGGCGGATTCACCCCTCCACTTT; CDR3aa: CASSLAGADSPLHF
len: 15; abundance: NA; j_gene: TRBJ2-1; d_gene: TRBD2; v_gene: TRBV4-2; CDR3nt: TGTGCCAGCACCCCGGGACTAGCGGATTACAATGAGCAGTTCTTC; CDR3aa: CASTPGLADYNEQFF
len: 14; abundance: NA; j_gene: TRBJ1-1; d_gene: NA; v_gene: TRBV9; CDR3nt: TGTGCCAGCAGCGTAGGCGGGGCCGGCACTGAAGCTTTCTTT; CDR3aa: CASSVGGAGTEAFF
len: 12; abundance: NA; j_gene: TRBJ2-7; d_gene: NA; v_gene: TRBV12-5; CDR3nt: TGTGCTAGTGGTCCCAGATCCTACGAGCAGTACTTC; CDR3aa: CASGPRSYEQYF
len: 14; abundance: NA; j_gene: TRBJ2-1; d_gene: NA; v_gene: TRBV29-1; CDR3nt: TGCAGCGCCTTCGACAGGGTCACTAGCTATGAGCAGTTCTTC; CDR3aa: CSAFDRVTSYEQFF
len: 15; abundance: NA; j_gene: TRBJ2-7; d_gene: TRBD2; v_gene: TRBV6-6; CDR3nt: TGTGCCAGCAGTTACTCGCGGGGGGCGCGGGACGAGCAGTACTTC; CDR3aa: CASSYSRGARDEQYF
len: 16; abundance: NA; j_gene: TRBJ2-2; d_gene: TRBD1; v_gene: TRBV7-9; CDR3nt: TGTGCCAGCAGCTTTACAGGGGGCTGGAACACCGGGGAGCTGTTTTTT; CDR3aa: CASSFTGGWNTGELFF
len: 15; abundance: NA; j_gene: TRBJ1-1; d_gene: NA; v_gene: TRBV10-3; CDR3nt: TGTGCCATCAGCGAACTTGGAGGGGAGAACACTGAAGCTTTCTTT; CDR3aa: CAISELGGENTEAFF
len: 15; abundance: once; j_gene: TRBJ2-1; d_gene: NA; v_gene: TRBV9; CDR3nt: TGTGCCAGCAGCGTAGCTGGGGGGATCAACAATGAGCAGTTCTTC; CDR3aa: CASSVAGGINNEQFF
len: 14; abundance: once; j_gene: TRBJ2-7; d_gene: NA; v_gene: TRBV11-3; CDR3nt: TGTGCCAGCAGCCCCAGGGGCGGGCGTTACGAGCAGTACTTC; CDR3aa: CASSPRGGRYEQYF
len: 15; abundance: once; j_gene: TRBJ1-2; d_gene: NA; v_gene: TRBV7-6; CDR3nt: TGTGCCAGCAGCTTAGAGGGGCAGGGTTTAGTTGGCTACACCTTC; CDR3aa: CASSLEGQGLVGYTF
len: 13; abundance: NA; j_gene: TRBJ2-3; d_gene: NA; v_gene: TRBV5-1; CDR3nt: TGCGCCAGCAGGTTGGACAGTTCAGATACGCAGTATTTT; CDR3aa: CASRLDSSDTQYF
len: 16; abundance: NA; j_gene: TRBJ2-2; d_gene: TRBD1; v_gene: TRBV19; CDR3nt: TGTGCCAGTAGTATACGACAGGGAGTAGGAACCGGGGAGCTGTTTTTT; CDR3aa: CASSIRQGVGTGELFF
len: 14; abundance: NA; j_gene: TRBJ1-1; d_gene: NA; v_gene: TRBV7-9; CDR3nt: TGTGCCAGCAGCTCCCAATCCGGGGGGACTGAAGCTTTCTTT; CDR3aa: CASSSQSGGTEAFF
len: 13; abundance: once; j_gene: TRBJ1-2; d_gene: NA; v_gene: TRBV19; CDR3nt: TGTGCCAGTAGTTTCGGACACGGCTATGGCTACACCTTC; CDR3aa: CASSFGHGYGYTF
len: 14; abundance: few; j_gene: TRBJ1-4; d_gene: TRBD1; v_gene: TRBV5-1; CDR3nt: TGCGCCAGCAGCTTGGCCGGGACAGATGAAAAACTGTTTTTT; CDR3aa: CASSLAGTDEKLFF
len: 16; abundance: NA; j_gene: TRBJ1-4; d_gene: NA; v_gene: TRBV15; CDR3nt: TGTGCCACCAGCAGAGGACTACAGGGATCGAATGAAAAACTGTTTTTT; CDR3aa: CATSRGLQGSNEKLFF
len: 15; abundance: NA; j_gene: TRBJ1-6; d_gene: TRBD1; v_gene: TRBV30; CDR3nt: TGTGCCTGGACGGACAGGGGCCGATATAATTCACCCCTCCACTTT; CDR3aa: CAWTDRGRYNSPLHF
len: 13; abundance: NA; j_gene: TRBJ2-1; d_gene: NA; v_gene: TRBV19; CDR3nt: TGTGCCAGTACTACCGGGGCCTACAATGAGCAGTTCTTC; CDR3aa: CASTTGAYNEQFF
len: 13; abundance: NA; j_gene: TRBJ1-1; d_gene: NA; v_gene: TRBV7-2; CDR3nt: TGTGCCAGCAGCTTATCTCTCGGTACTGAAGCTTTCTTT; CDR3aa: CASSLSLGTEAFF
len: 17; abundance: NA; j_gene: TRBJ1-4; d_gene: NA; v_gene: TRBV4-3; CDR3nt: TGCGCCAGCAGCCAAGTGGTCACCTATGCAACTAATGAAAAACTGTTTTTT; CDR3aa: CASSQVVTYATNEKLFF
len: 20; abundance: NA; j_gene: TRBJ2-7; d_gene: TRBD1; v_gene: TRBV7-6; CDR3nt: TGTGCCAGCAGCCACTATAGGGACAGGGGACAAAACGATATATCCTACGAGCAGTACTTC; CDR3aa: CASSHYRDRGQNDISYEQYF
len: 15; abundance: NA; j_gene: TRBJ2-5; d_gene: TRBD1; v_gene: TRBV19; CDR3nt: TGTGCCAGTAGCCCGGACAGGGGCCCGGGGGAGACCCAGTACTTC; CDR3aa: CASSPDRGPGETQYF
len: 17; abundance: NA; j_gene: TRBJ1-2; d_gene: NA; v_gene: TRBV4-3; CDR3nt: TGCGCCAGCAGCCAAGCTTATGGGCAGCAGAAAAACTATGGCTACACCTTC; CDR3aa: CASSQAYGQQKNYGYTF
len: 16; abundance: NA; j_gene: TRBJ1-1; d_gene: TRBD1; v_gene: TRBV11-2; CDR3nt: TGTGCCAGCAGCTTGACAACAGGGGGTTTGTACACTGAAGCTTTCTTT; CDR3aa: CASSLTTGGLYTEAFF
len: 15; abundance: NA; j_gene: TRBJ2-7; d_gene: NA; v_gene: TRBV5-1; CDR3nt: TGCGCCAGCAGCTTGGGCGGCGGGTCAAGCCACGAGCAGTACTTC; CDR3aa: CASSLGGGSSHEQYF
len: 15; abundance: NA; j_gene: TRBJ2-1; d_gene: TRBD2; v_gene: TRBV29-1; CDR3nt: TGCAGCGTTGCCCAACGACTAGCGGACTACAATGAGCAGTTCTTC; CDR3aa: CSVAQRLADYNEQFF
len: 13; abundance: NA; j_gene: TRBJ1-2; d_gene: NA; v_gene: TRBV13; CDR3nt: TGTGCCAGCAGCCCCAGCGGAGAACATGGCTACACCTTC; CDR3aa: CASSPSGEHGYTF
len: 18; abundance: NA; j_gene: TRBJ2-4; d_gene: TRBD2; v_gene: TRBV11-3; CDR3nt: TGTGCCAGCAGCTTAACTAGCGGGAGGGAGGGGGTCAAAAACATTCAGTACTTC; CDR3aa: CASSLTSGREGVKNIQYF
len: 15; abundance: NA; j_gene: TRBJ2-2; d_gene: NA; v_gene: TRBV3-1/TRBV3-2; CDR3nt: TGTGCCAGCAGCCCGAAAGCGATTCTCCCCGGGGAGCTGTTTTTT; CDR3aa: CASSPKAILPGELFF